This T cell receptor beta chain was identified during a study of CD8 T cells in Susac syndrome. Study findings and constraints: It was acknowledged in the study that the number of individuals who were included in its TCR sequencing and HLA analysis was relatively small.

Reverse transcription of roughly 0.5 to 1 ug RNA was carried out with random hexamers. Amplification of TCR beta CDR3 used immunoSEQ multiplex PCR across 54 Vbeta and 13 Jbeta. TCRdb reprocessed the immunoSEQ multiplex PCR reads via MiXCR and lists one record per CDR3 protein. The sample lists approximately 300,000 distinct CDR3 sequences, approximately 89% seen once, with around 0.18% in the top ten. This clonotype was recorded only once. Its antigen is still unknown. This CDR3 contains 15 residues. In germline, CDR1 is SGHKS, CDR2 YYEKEE (reference sequence). With 1 base removed from V and 5 bases from J, the gap between germline ends came to 15 bases. TCR beta from blood CD8+ and CD4+ T cells was sequenced. TEMRA cells were FACS-enriched, with CD8+ and CD4+ T cells isolated negatively.

The chain uses TRBV5-5 and TRBJ2-5, with TRBD2 as a possible D gene (7 bases). Input material: CD8+ T cells from PBMCs. This sequence originates from a human donor with multiple sclerosis. The CDR3 coding sequence is TGTGCCAGCAGCTTGAGCCCAGGGGAGGGGGAGACCCAGTACTTC. Its protein product is CASSLSPGEGETQYF.